This record covers a single T cell receptor beta chain. Antigen: not known. This CDR3 is built from 13 residues. With 8 bases removed from V and 5 bases from J, the gap between germline ends came to 19 bases. CDR1 GTSNPN and CDR2 SVGIG come from the germline V gene (reference sequence). These data originate in a study of T cell responses to AZD1222 COVID-19 vaccine. Regarding the study as a whole: Per reports, nearly half of all spike-specific TCRs target regions that are unmutated in variants. Most donors were white British and more were female, and clonal diversity was possibly underestimated. Two AZD1222 administrations were followed by greater Spike-specific TCR breadth and depth. Sampling that yielded the repertoires occurred only after the peak T cell response.

Assay: immunoSEQ multiplex PCR; the TCRdb copy retains only in-frame clones and omits some. The sample lists under 50,000 clones; about 90% were seen once. Sequences were derived from peripheral blood, sampled 28 days after the second dose of the MenACWY control vaccine. The TCR sequence derives from an adult who received the MenACWY meningococcal vaccine as a control. The chain couples TRBV30 to TRBJ2-7; D possibly corresponds to TRBD2 (6 bases). The CDR3 DNA reads as TGTGCCGTCCATATCCGGGGGATCGACGAGCAGTACTTC. This sequence encodes CAVHIRGIDEQYF. The full variable domain, in which reference TRBV30 and TRBJ2-7 provide the parts outside the CDR3, is SQTIHQWPATLVQPVGSPLSLECTVEGTSNPNLYWYRQAAGRGLQLLFYSVGIGQISSEVPQNLSASRPQDRQFILSSKKLLLSDSGFYLCAVHIRGIDEQYFGPGTRLTVT.